This TCR beta chain was identified in a study of control samples from healthy donors and cancer patients. The table came from immunoSEQ multiplex PCR; TCRdb's copy has only in-frame clones and leaves some out. The repertoire consists of about 29,000 clones, with nearly 90% occurring once and the leading ten covering under 5%. CDR1 and CDR2 from the germline V gene are MGHDK and SYGVNS. V lost 4 bases, J lost 0 bases, and 2 bases stayed unmatched. The CDR3 is 15 amino acids. This TCR was sampled from a female donor with melanoma. What was sequenced was formalin-fixed, paraffin-embedded tissue. The gene calls are TRBV25-1 and TRBJ2-3; 9 positions agree with TRBD1. CDR3 loop: CASSGGQGSTDTQYF. The DNA for the CDR3 is TGTGCCAGCAGTGGGGGACAGGGAAGCACAGATACGCAGTATTTT.